This T cell receptor (beta chain) originates from a study of T cell changes during pregnancy in multiple sclerosis. The length of the CDR3 is 16 residues. CDR1 and CDR2 from the germline V gene are MDHEN and SYDVKM. V shed 6 bases, J shed 6 bases, and the junction held 10 bases outside the gene matches. Assay used: immunoSEQ multiplex PCR; TCRdb lists only in-frame clones, some missing. Among fewer than 95,000 clones, roughly nine tenths were seen once, and the ten largest hold roughly 1.7%. The chain couples TRBV28 to TRBJ2-7; 14 bases line up with TRBD2. The receptor's source is a female donor in good health, enrolled as a control in a pregnancy study. Here the sequenced sample was peripheral blood, taken in the first trimester of pregnancy. The CDR3 loop reads CASRLAGTSGRSEQYF. CDR3 bases: TGTGCCAGCAGGCTAGCCGGGACTAGCGGGAGAAGCGAGCAGTACTTC. The entire variable domain, with the rest obtained from reference TRBV28 and TRBJ2-7, is as follows: DVKVTQSSRYLVKRTGEKVFLECVQDMDHENMFWYRQDPGLGLRLIYFSYDVKMKEKGDIPEGYSVSREKKERFSLILESASTNQTSMYLCASRLAGTSGRSEQYFGPGTRLTVT.